The TCR beta chain under discussion was sequenced for a study of early T cells in non-severe SARS-CoV-2 infection. Overall study: Whole-blood bulk RNA, unsorted, was sequenced, and chains were unpaired.

V was shortened by 5 bases and J by 4 bases, with 14 bases between the two germline ends. CDR3 length: 13 residues. Germline assignment: CDR1 DFQATT and CDR2 SNEGSKA (reference sequence). The library protocol tagged individual cDNA molecules with unique molecular identifiers. A single record per CDR3 protein comes from TCRdb applying MiXCR to the 5' RACE reads. The sample carries tens of thousands of distinct CDR3 sequences, about 12% recorded once. This clonotype was observed many times. This TCR derives from an adult who was a healthcare worker with PCR-confirmed SARS-CoV-2 infection or an uninfected control (not recorded which). The donor label of this sample is uncertain. The material was whole blood, obtained at baseline. This chain connects TRBV20-1 to TRBJ1-2; tentatively, D is TRBD1 (5 bases). The CDR3 is CSAAGELGYGYTF. In DNA, the CDR3 is TGCAGTGCTGCGGGGGAGCTTGGCTATGGCTACACCTTC.